These 17 T cell receptor beta chains were all obtained from the same sample, sequenced in a study of CD8 T cells in ankylosing spondylitis. Their target antigens are unknown. TCRdb recomputed calls from the 5' RACE reads with MiXCR, one row per CDR3 protein. The profile covers fewer than 650,000 distinct CDR3 sequences, with roughly 13% appearing a single time and around 6.8% taken by the ten largest. Study results and caveats: There was a TCR beta motif, made of roughly eight highly homologous variants, that appeared characteristic of ankylosing spondylitis blood.

Material: blood, either unsorted or a sorted T cell fraction (not recorded which). The source is a male donor with ankylosing spondylitis.

Written as DNA, the CDR3 is TGCGCCAGCAGCCAAGGTTCTAGTTTGCAGGAGACCCAGTACTTC. Residues: CASSQGSSLQETQYF. The V call is TRBV4-1, the J call TRBJ2-5; D is unclear. Per the germline V gene, CDR1 is MGHRA and CDR2 is YSYEKL. CDR3 length: 15 residues. Trimming took off 1 base at V and 5 bases at J, with 14 bases between the two ends.

This clonotype was detected only a few times. V and J are TRBV3-1 and TRBJ2-7; 8 bases are shared with TRBD1. This CDR3 region has 16 residues. Germline trimming cut 1 base from V and 2 bases from J; bases unmatched to any gene: 7. CDR1 and CDR2 (germline): LGHDT, YNNKEL (reference sequence). CDR3 loop: CASSQARTGYAYEQYF. Here the CDR3 DNA reads TGTGCCAGCAGCCAAGCCCGGACAGGGTATGCCTACGAGCAGTACTTC.

This chain joins TRBV6-4 and TRBJ1-5, with 8 bases fitting TRBD1. CDR1 is MRHNA, CDR2 SNTAGT, per germline. V lost 8 bases to trimming and J lost 5 bases; unmatched junction nucleotides: 5. This CDR3 has 13 residues. The CDR3 DNA is TGTGCCAGCGCCGAGACAGGGGATCAGCCCCAGCATTTT. This translates into CASAETGDQPQHF.

This clonotype was observed a handful of times. This chain connects TRBV5-1 to TRBJ1-2, with D hard to call. Germline V lookup: CDR1 SGHRS, CDR2 YFSETQ. The CDR3 length is 12 residues. The germline V and J ends were trimmed by 4 bases and 6 bases, with 10 bases remaining between them. CDR3 sequence reads: CASSPSLDGYTF. DNA of the CDR3: TGCGCCAGCAGCCCGTCCCTGGATGGCTACACCTTC. The full variable domain, completed using reference TRBV5-1 and TRBJ1-2, is KAGVTQTPRYLIKTRGQQVTLSCSPISGHRSVSWYQQTPGQGLQFLFEYFSETQRNKGNFPGRFSGRQFSNSRSEMNVSTLELGDSALYLCASSPSLDGYTFGSGTRLTVV.

The CDR3 sequence is CSEGLAVADTQYF. CDR3 nucleotide sequence: TGCAGCGAGGGACTAGCGGTTGCGGATACGCAGTATTTT. The chain recombines TRBV29-1 with TRBJ2-3; 11 bases fit TRBD2. V lost 7 bases and J lost 6; bases outside the gene matches: 6. The CDR3 covers 13 residues. Germline V lookup: CDR1 SQVTM, CDR2 ANQGSEA.

This clonotype was found a few times. The junction departs from germline at one end; a sequencing error may be responsible. This chain links TRBV6-1 with TRBJ1-4; tentative D call: TRBD1 (5 bases). CDR1 and CDR2 from the germline V gene are MNHNS and SASEGT. The CDR3 loop spans 15 amino acids. CDR3 coding DNA: TGTGCCGGCAGCGGGTTCACAGCAGGGAATGAAAAACTGTTTTTT. It specifies CAGSGFTAGNEKLFF.

This clonotype was seen more than once but under ten times. This sequence joins TRBV15 and TRBJ2-1; 12 nucleotides agree with TRBD2. In germline, CDR1 is LNHNV, CDR2 YYDKDF (reference sequence). This CDR3 comprises 19 residues. Trimming removed 3 bases from V and 1 base from J; junction bases left unmatched: 10. CDR3 in amino acids: CATSRATSGSPLSYNEQFF. The CDR3 DNA sequence: TGTGCCACCAGCAGGGCGACTAGCGGGAGTCCCCTTTCCTACAATGAGCAGTTCTTC.

This clonotype has more than one count but fewer than ten. The chain employs TRBV4-1 and TRBJ2-7; 7 nucleotides line up with TRBD1. V shed 2 bases, J shed 0 bases, and the junction held 4 bases outside the gene matches. The germline CDR1 and CDR2 sequences are MGHRA and YSYEKL. The CDR3 length is 15 residues. CDR3 residues: CASSQRQGTSYEQYV. The CDR3 region has the DNA TGCGCCAGCAGCCAAAGACAGGGAACCTCCTACGAGCAGTACGTC.

The chain links TRBV20-1 to TRBJ2-1; possible D gene TRBD2, 5 bases. Germline V gene sequence: CDR1 DFQATT, CDR2 SNEGSKA (reference sequence). V shed 0 bases and J shed 10 bases, with 10 bases lying between them. The CDR3 sequence is 12 residues long. The CDR3 DNA sequence: TGCAGTGCTAGAGATATTAGCGAAGAGCAGTTCTTC. Amino acid sequence: CSARDISEEQFF.

This chain connects TRBV4-1 to TRBJ2-1; D is uncertain. Germline CDR1 and CDR2: MGHRA and YSYEKL. The CDR3 runs 14 residues. Trimming pared 7 bases from V and 0 bases from J, leaving 10 bases between. CDR3 bases: TGCGCCAGCAAACCGACGAGCTCCTACAATGAGCAGTTCTTC. The encoded protein is CASKPTSSYNEQFF.

V is TRBV11-1 and J is TRBJ2-2; 8 nucleotides align to TRBD2. Germline CDR1 SGHAT, CDR2 FQDESV (reference sequence). The V gene end was trimmed by 5 bases and the J gene end by 6 bases; junction bases not matched to a gene: 8. The CDR3 has 15 amino acids. CDR3 region: CASSTGTRIAGELFF. CDR3 nucleotide sequence: TGTGCCAGCAGCACCGGGACTAGAATAGCCGGGGAGCTGTTTTTT.

V and J are TRBV11-2 and TRBJ1-5; D gene unclear. Germline CDR1 SGHAT, CDR2 FQNNGV. The V end was cut by 1 base, the J end by 4 bases, with 11 bases between. CDR3 length: 15 residues. The CDR3: CASSLVSGWNQPQHF. The CDR3 DNA reads as TGTGCCAGCAGCTTAGTCTCAGGTTGGAATCAGCCCCAGCATTTT. Combining the CDR3 with reference TRBV11-2 and TRBJ1-5 gives the whole variable domain EAGVAQSPRYKIIEKRQSVAFWCNPISGHATLYWYQQILGQGPKLLIQFQNNGVVDDSQLPKDRFSAERLKGVDSTLKIQPAKLEDSAVYLCASSLVSGWNQPQHFGDGTRLSIL.

The chain combines TRBV5-1 with TRBJ1-4, with 7 bases that match TRBD1. The ends lost 4 bases at V and 7 bases at J; junction bases unmatched: 10. The V gene's germline CDR1 is SGHRS and CDR2 YFSETQ. This CDR3 comprises 15 residues. CDR3 residues: CASSAAGGGGEKLFF. The CDR3, as DNA: TGCGCCAGCAGCGCGGCAGGGGGAGGTGGTGAAAAACTGTTTTTT.

This clonotype was detected only a few times. This chain uses TRBV27 with TRBJ1-1, with TRBD1 identical over 11 bases. V lost 6 bases, J lost 5 bases, and 8 bases stayed unmatched. CDR1 MNHEY and CDR2 SMNVEV come from the germline V gene (reference sequence). The CDR3 is made up of 15 amino acids. CDR3 sequence (DNA): TGTGCCAGCAGCAGTGGGACAGGGGGAGGGACTGAAGCTTTCTTT. Amino acids: CASSSGTGGGTEAFF.

This clonotype showed up many times. The chain has TRBV5-5 and TRBJ2-2, with 7 bases that match TRBD2. V shed 5 bases, J shed 7 bases, and the junction held 8 bases outside the gene matches. The length of the CDR3 is 14 residues. Looked up from germline, CDR1 is SGHKS and CDR2 is YYEKEE (reference sequence). In nucleotides, the CDR3 is TGTGCCAGCAGTCGACTAGCAGAGGTCGGGGAGCTGTTTTTT. It translates to CASSRLAEVGELFF. Complete variable domain (other parts from reference TRBV5-5 and TRBJ2-2): DAGVTQSPTHLIKTRGQQVTLRCSPISGHKSVSWYQQVLGQGPQFIFQYYEKEERGRGNFPDRFSARQFPNYSSELNVNALLLGDSALYLCASSRLAEVGELFFGEGSRLTVL.

In its sample, this clonotype was seen many times. The chain uses TRBV9 and TRBJ2-7, with TRBD2 matching over 8 bases. Germline CDR1 and CDR2: SGDLS and YYNGEE. The CDR3 length is 14 residues. Germline trimming cut 0 bases from V and 7 bases from J; bases unmatched to any gene: 6. For the CDR3, the DNA is TGTGCCAGCAGCGTAGGTGCGGGAGGCCGAGAGCAGTACTTC. It codes for CASSVGAGGREQYF.

The rearrangement links TRBV5-1 to TRBJ1-4, with 12 bases matching TRBD1. CDR1 and CDR2 from the germline V gene are SGHRS and YFSETQ. Unmatched junction bases numbered 4, after V lost 4 bases and J lost 3 bases. CDR3 length: 16 amino acids. This chain's CDR3 is CASSPGQGAANEKLFF. CDR3 DNA sequence: TGCGCCAGCAGCCCGGGACAGGGGGCTGCTAATGAAAAACTGTTTTTT.